The sequence of this T cell receptor beta chain was determined in a study of blood T cell repertoires in COVID-19. The table came from immunoSEQ multiplex PCR; TCRdb's copy has only in-frame clones and leaves some out. This table has 200,000 to 300,000 clones, approximately 86% appearing once. J gave up 9 bases and V 10 bases, and 12 bases lay outside the gene matches. The germline V gene has CDR1 SGHNT and CDR2 YENEEA. The CDR3 extends over 14 amino acids. This TCR came from a woman aged 18 to 35 who had recovered from COVID-19. The rearrangement joins TRBV11-3 to TRBJ2-1; 10 bases agree with TRBD2. Input material: PBMCs or T cells enriched from blood (not recorded which). CDR3 nucleotide sequence: TGTGCCACGGGCCGAGCGGGGGGGCCTAGTGAGCAGTTCTTC. Translation: CATGRAGGPSEQFF.